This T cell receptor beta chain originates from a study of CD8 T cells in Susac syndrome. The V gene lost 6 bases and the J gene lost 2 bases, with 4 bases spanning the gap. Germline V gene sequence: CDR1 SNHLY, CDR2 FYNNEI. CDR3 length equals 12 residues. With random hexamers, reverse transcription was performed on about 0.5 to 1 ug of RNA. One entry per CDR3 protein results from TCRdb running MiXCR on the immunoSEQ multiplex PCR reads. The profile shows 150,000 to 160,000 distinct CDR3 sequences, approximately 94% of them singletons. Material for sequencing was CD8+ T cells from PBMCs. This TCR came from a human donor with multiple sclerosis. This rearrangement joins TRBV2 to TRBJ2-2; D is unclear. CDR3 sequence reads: CASRFNTGELFF. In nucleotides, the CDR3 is TGTGCCAGCAGATTTAACACCGGGGAGCTGTTTTTT.